Following are 17 T cell receptor beta chains from one sample sequenced in a study of vaccination and CD4 T cells after COVID-19 (dated 2022 in TCRdb). Explained via the paper, the treatment or condition label denotes: roughly ten-day PBMC culture with coronavirus spike peptide pools or control peptides (ViraFEST assay). CD4+ T cells from unexposed donors were collected before the COVID-19 pandemic (2011-2018). Their antigen targets remain unknown. Libraries were prepared through PCR. The instrument given in TCRdb is Illumina iSeq 100. DNA from cultured CD4+ T cells underwent TCR sequencing with the Oncomine TCR Beta short-read assay at the Johns Hopkins FTIC core. TCRdb handled the public reads itself, with Q25 trimming in fastp and clone calling in MiXCR, and kept productive beta chains. Duplicate CDR3 protein sequences are folded into a single record with the most common DNA and genes. The sample table lists 5,000 to 7,500 distinct CDR3 sequences, about 44% of them with a count of one. The ten largest clones take up less than 30% of the sample.

Sequenced: CD4+ T cells from blood, cultured in vitro. The origin of the receptors is a human donor in good health.

CDR3 in DNA: TGTGCCATCAGACCGGGACAGGGGAATGAAAAACTGTTTTTT. Translating it yields CAIRPGQGNEKLFF. The rearrangement joins TRBV10-3 to TRBJ1-4; TRBD1 matches at 10 bases. Germline CDR1 reads ENHRY; CDR2 reads SYGVKD. V shed 6 bases, J shed 5 bases, and the junction held 3 bases outside the gene matches. This CDR3 comprises 14 residues.

This chain links TRBV19 with TRBJ1-1, with 9 bases identical to TRBD1. Germline V lookup: CDR1 LNHDA, CDR2 SQIVND (reference sequence). The CDR3 runs to 15 residues. V lost 8 bases and J lost 5; bases outside the gene matches: 12. The CDR3 protein is CASRKTGTGLTEAFF. CDR3 in DNA: TGTGCCAGTCGAAAGACCGGGACAGGGTTGACTGAAGCTTTCTTT.

V usage is TRBV10-1 and J usage is TRBJ2-7; possibly TRBD1 for D (6 bases). Germline lookup yields CDR1 WNHNN and CDR2 SYGVQD (reference sequence). The V and J ends lost 4 bases and 3 bases respectively, with 10 bases between them. The CDR3 is 13 amino acids. DNA of the CDR3: TGCGCCAGCAGTGGGCAGGGGAACTACGAGCAGTACTTC. Amino acid sequence: CASSGQGNYEQYF.

The chain recombines TRBV6-1 with TRBJ2-3; 9 bases line up with TRBD2. V lost 5 bases to trimming and J lost 10 bases; unmatched junction nucleotides: 16. CDR3 length equals 16 residues. Looked up from germline, CDR1 is MNHNS and CDR2 is SASEGT. CDR3 nucleotide sequence: TGTGCCAGCAGTATCTCGCGGGGGGGCGAGGTCGGGGCGCAGTATTTT. It encodes CASSISRGGEVGAQYF.

The chain joins TRBV20-1 to TRBJ2-1, with D possibly TRBD2 on 7 matching bases. This CDR3 is built from 14 residues. CDR1 DFQATT and CDR2 SNEGSKA come from the germline V gene (reference sequence). The CDR3 DNA sequence: TGCAGCGCTGGTCGGGGGGCGATATACAATGAGCAGTTCTTC. Translation gives CSAGRGAIYNEQFF.

This clonotype has only a few counts. The chain combines TRBV27 with TRBJ2-5; D is perhaps TRBD1 or TRBD2 (6 bases each). In germline, CDR1 is MNHEY, CDR2 SMNVEV (reference sequence). The CDR3 sequence is 14 residues long. Trimming took 8 bases from V and 5 from J, leaving 18 bases between them. In DNA, the CDR3 is TGTGCCAGCTCCCCCGCCCGGGGGCGCGAGACCCAGTACTTC. Its translation is CASSPARGRETQYF.

This clonotype was found once. The CDR3 loop is CASSFRGVGTDTQYF. Here the CDR3 DNA reads TGCGCCAGCAGCTTTCGGGGGGTTGGGACAGATACGCAGTATTTT. The chain uses TRBV5-1 and TRBJ2-3; 7 bases fit TRBD2. The germline V gene has CDR1 SGHRS and CDR2 YFSETQ. V lost 2 bases, J lost 3 bases, and 6 bases stayed unmatched. This CDR3 is 15 amino acids long.

CDR3 sequence (DNA): TGTGCCACCAGCAGAAACAAGAAAGAGACCCAGTACTTC. This encodes CATSRNKKETQYF. The rearrangement links TRBV15 to TRBJ2-5, with D uncertain. This CDR3 has 13 amino acids. The germline gives CDR1 LNHNV, CDR2 YYDKDF (reference sequence). V was clipped by 2 bases and J by 3 bases, with 7 bases between them.

This chain uses TRBV5-1 with TRBJ2-5; D not certain. Germline V CDR1 and CDR2: SGHRS, YFSETQ. This CDR3 comprises 13 residues. Deletions cut 2 bases from V and 1 base from J, with 6 bases between. CDR3 bases: TGCGCCAGCAGCTTTCTTGTCCAAGAGACCCAGTACTTC. Protein product: CASSFLVQETQYF.

This clonotype came up a few times. The chain uses TRBV7-2 and TRBJ1-2, with D maybe TRBD1 (6 bases). CDR1 is SGHTA and CDR2 is FQGNSA in the germline V gene. The CDR3 is made up of 16 amino acids. Trimming pared 1 base from V and 4 bases from J, leaving 16 bases between. CDR3 DNA: TGTGCCAGCAGCTTAGACCATACATCGGGGGCCTATGGCTACACCTTC. Residues: CASSLDHTSGAYGYTF. Variable domain in full (rest from reference TRBV7-2 and TRBJ1-2): GAGVSQSPSNKVTEKGKDVELRCDPISGHTALYWYRQSLGQGLEFLIYFQGNSAPDKSGLPSDRFSAERTGGSVSTLTIQRTQQEDSAVYLCASSLDHTSGAYGYTFGSGTRLTVV.

This clonotype turned up a few times. The chain joins TRBV20-1 to TRBJ1-5; tentatively, D is TRBD1 (5 bases). With 0 bases removed from V and 4 bases from J, the gap between germline ends came to 16 bases. The CDR3 has 16 residues. Germline V gene sequence: CDR1 DFQATT, CDR2 SNEGSKA (reference sequence). CDR3 coding DNA: TGCAGTGCTAGAGATAGTACGGGACTGAATAATCAGCCCCAGCATTTT. Amino acid sequence: CSARDSTGLNNQPQHF.

This clonotype was counted between two and nine times. The chain combines TRBV6-5 with TRBJ1-1; D is perhaps TRBD1 (6 bases). The CDR3 loop spans 15 amino acids. The V end was cut by 0 bases, the J end by 4 bases, with 12 bases between. CDR1 MNHEY and CDR2 SVGAGI come from the germline V gene. CDR3 region: CASSYSGQGRTEAFF. CDR3 DNA: TGTGCCAGCAGTTACTCAGGGCAGGGGCGCACTGAAGCTTTCTTT.

The V and J genes are TRBV2 and TRBJ2-1; D is possibly TRBD1 (6 bases). The CDR3 extends over 13 amino acids. Trimming left V 5 bases short and J 7 bases short, with 12 bases between. Germline V lookup: CDR1 SNHLY, CDR2 FYNNEI. CDR3 coding DNA: TGTGCCAGCAGTTTACACAGGGAGAATGAGCAGTTCTTC. It specifies CASSLHRENEQFF.

This clonotype was observed a single time. The rearrangement uses TRBV6-1 and TRBJ2-7, with TRBD2 identical over 13 bases. The CDR3 totals 14 residues. Germline-derived CDR1 and CDR2 are MNHNS and SASEGT. Trimming removed 7 bases from V and 4 bases from J; junction bases left unmatched: 4. The CDR3 region is CASKLAGGVYEQYF. The CDR3 DNA sequence: TGTGCCAGCAAACTAGCGGGGGGGGTTTACGAGCAGTACTTC.

This clonotype was detected a few times. This chain joins TRBV20-1 and TRBJ1-2; no reliable D call. CDR3 length: 13 residues. Per germline, CDR1 DFQATT and CDR2 SNEGSKA (reference sequence). Trimming took off 6 bases at V and 5 bases at J, with 16 bases between the two ends. The CDR3 here is CSAYGAGVYGYTF. Here the CDR3 DNA reads TGCAGTGCCTACGGTGCTGGGGTTTATGGCTACACCTTC.

The chain is built from TRBV11-3 and TRBJ1-1; 11 bases fit TRBD1. After removal of 5 bases from V and 6 bases from J, the junction contained 5 bases not matched to a gene. The CDR3 contains 14 residues. The germline gives CDR1 SGHNT, CDR2 YENEEA. In DNA form, the CDR3 reads TGTGCCAGCAGCAAGGGACAGGGGGACTCTGAAGCTTTCTTT. It yields the protein CASSKGQGDSEAFF. The full variable domain, its missing parts supplied by reference TRBV11-3 and TRBJ1-1, is EAGVVQSPRYKIIEKKQPVAFWCNPISGHNTLYWYLQNLGQGPELLIRYENEEAVDDSQLPKDRFSAERLKGVDSTLKIQPAELGDSAVYLCASSKGQGDSEAFFGQGTRLTVV.

This chain joins TRBV20-1 and TRBJ2-7, with D possibly being TRBD2 (7 bases). Germline V gene data show CDR1 as DFQATT and CDR2 as SNEGSKA (reference sequence). This CDR3 spans 16 amino acids. Trimming stripped 4 bases from V and 0 bases from J, with 19 bases between. CDR3 in amino acids: CSATFIGGPNSYEQYF. The CDR3 region has the DNA TGCAGTGCTACTTTCATCGGGGGGCCAAACTCCTACGAGCAGTACTTC.